The text below deals with one T cell receptor (beta chain). Its antigen remains undetermined. Base quality data are lacking; no much larger clone is found one base away. TCR cDNA was synthesized by 5'RACE template switching, which introduced a universal primer site and unique molecular identifiers. Priming of cDNA synthesis was performed from both the TCR alpha and TCR beta constant segments. Library amplification involved two PCR steps, and the second step added sample barcodes and sequencing adapters. Libraries were sequenced on Illumina HiSeq 2500 (2x100 bp) or NovaSeq (2x150 bp). As for how the authors treated the data: MIGEC was used to demultiplex reads and collapse the reads into UMI consensus sequences, and MiXCR was used for V(D)J alignment. Vaccine-responding clonotypes were defined with edgeR using replicate PBMC samples, requiring FDR below 0.01 and a log2 fold change above 5 up to day 15. CD4 or CD8 identity was assigned to each bulk clonotype according to whether the clonotype was present at higher abundance in the sequenced CD4 repertoire or the sequenced CD8 repertoire. TCRdb trimmed public reads at Q25 via fastp, called clones via MiXCR and kept in-frame beta chains. Every entry covers one CDR3 protein and lists the most common genes and DNA from its rows. The V and J calls, along with clone size, are taken from TCRdb and not from the paper's own processing. The table for this sample lists approximately 550,000 distinct CDR3 sequences; less than 15% of them were counted only once. The leading ten clones occupy about an eighth of the sample.

This specimen comes from a study of T cells after yellow fever vaccination (dated by TCRdb to about 2019). About the investigation overall: The SMART-Seq v4 Ultra Low Input RNA kit was used to prepare libraries from fractions with low cell numbers. Bulk TCR alpha and beta repertoires were sequenced longitudinally to track T-cell clones before and after primary and booster YFV17D yellow fever vaccination. Two healthy male donors, one aged 18 to 30 and one aged 30 to 40 years, were included in the cohort. Blood samples were taken at several timepoints before and after primary and secondary immunization, and bulk PBMC replicates and cell subsets were isolated.

This specimen's treatment or condition label, interpreted: live attenuated yellow fever vaccine strain. At each blood-draw timepoint, two biological replicates of bulk PBMCs were collected. A standard Ficoll-Paque protocol was used to isolate PBMCs from peripheral blood. RNA was extracted with TriZol from bulk PBMCs, CD4 and CD8 fractions, and dextramer-positive and dextramer-negative fractions. Looking up the germline V gene yields CDR1 SQVTM and CDR2 ANQGSEA. Taken from cysteine to phenylalanine, the CDR3 has 14 residues. Only CDR3 DNA remains: 42 bases, in frame from the first base. Cut back by 3 bases and 5 bases, the V and J ends lie 15 bases apart. The paper's findings and limits, for the study overall: A small fraction of clonotypes showed up in both the CD4 and CD8 compartments, probably as a result of convergent recombination. FACS-sorted repertoires could contain abundant contaminating clonotypes from the bulk population, so computational filtering was required. After the booster, most of the clones that had expanded following primary vaccination were detected again (almost 98% of CD4 and 80% to 90% of CD8), which suggests that memory was broadly maintained. Because only a couple of donors were included in the study, the extent to which the findings can be generalized is limited. The secondary T-cell response was weaker than the primary response but faster, peaking on day 5 instead of day 15.

Here the chain combines TRBV29-1 and TRBJ2-3; D gene: possibly TRBD2, on 7 matching bases. The clonotype was recovered from a man aged 25-45 years who received the YFV17D yellow fever vaccine. The sample consisted of PBMCs, taken on the day of the yellow fever booster vaccination. The sequenced DNA is TGCAGCGTTGATACGGGGGGCGAGTTAGATACGCAGTATTTT. This encodes CSVDTGGELDTQYF.